This TCR beta chain was captured in a study of T cells expressing NK-cell markers. General study points: The leading position in the CD3+CD56-NKG2C+ fraction of several donors also went to these clonotypes. Of the CD8+ T cell pool in 5 to 7 donors, roughly 1.0-7.5% was accounted for by dominant NKG2C+ clonotypes.

A remark on this clonotype: The target antigen is unknown.

No DNA is given; TCRdb re-called the 5' RACE reads and lists each CDR3 protein once. The sample's table shows 550,000 to 600,000 distinct CDR3 sequences. Sequenced: blood T cells: a sorted CD56 or NKG2C T cell subset, CD4+ or CD8+ T cells, or bulk PBMC T cells (not recorded which). The source is a man aged 18 to 35 in good health.

The CDR3 loop reads CSADLGLAGVPGELFF. V usage is TRBV29-1 and J usage is TRBJ2-2; TCRdb proposes TRBD2, but this gene call is untestable without DNA. This CDR3 region has 16 residues. Per germline, CDR1 SQVTM and CDR2 ANQGSEA.